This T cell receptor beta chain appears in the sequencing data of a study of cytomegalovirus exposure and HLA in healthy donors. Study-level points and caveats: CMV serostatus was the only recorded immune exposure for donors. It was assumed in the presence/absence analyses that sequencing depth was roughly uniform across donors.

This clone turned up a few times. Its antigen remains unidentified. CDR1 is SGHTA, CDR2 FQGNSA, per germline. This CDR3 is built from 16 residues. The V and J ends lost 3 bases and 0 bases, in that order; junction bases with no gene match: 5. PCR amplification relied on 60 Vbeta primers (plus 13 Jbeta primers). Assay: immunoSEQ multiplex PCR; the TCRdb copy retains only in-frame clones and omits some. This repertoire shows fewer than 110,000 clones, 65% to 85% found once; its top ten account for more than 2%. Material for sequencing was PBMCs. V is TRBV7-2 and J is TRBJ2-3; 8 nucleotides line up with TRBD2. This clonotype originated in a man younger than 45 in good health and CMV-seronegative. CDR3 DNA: TGTGCCAGCAGCTTCCGGACTAGCACGAGCACAGATACGCAGTATTTT. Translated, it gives CASSFRTSTSTDTQYF.